Sequencing of this TCR beta chain was carried out in a study of T cells after yellow fever vaccination (dated by TCRdb to the late 2010s). Regarding the study in general: The SMART-Seq v4 Ultra Low Input RNA kit was used to prepare libraries from fractions with low cell numbers. Two healthy male donors, one aged 18 to 30 and one aged 30 to 39 years, were included in the cohort. Bulk PBMC replicates and cell subsets were isolated from blood drawn at multiple timepoints before and after both primary and secondary immunization. Bulk TCR alpha and beta repertoires were sequenced longitudinally to track T-cell clones before and after primary and booster YFV17D yellow fever vaccination. What the research found in general, with its limitations: A small share of clonotypes occurred in both CD4 and CD8 compartments, likely arising from convergent recombination. Computational filtering was needed because FACS-sorted repertoires could contain abundant contaminating clonotypes from the bulk population. The secondary T-cell response was weaker than the primary response but faster, peaking on day 5 instead of day 15. The study included only two donors, which limits how far the findings can be generalized. Most clones expanded after primary vaccination were re-detected after the booster (about 95% of CD4 and roughly 85% of CD8), suggesting broad memory maintenance.

Sample treatment or condition, as interpreted from the label and publication: live attenuated yellow fever vaccine strain. Two biological replicates of bulk PBMCs were collected at each blood-draw timepoint. PBMCs were isolated from peripheral blood using a standard Ficoll-Paque protocol. TriZol was used to extract RNA from bulk PBMCs, CD4 and CD8 fractions, and dextramer-positive and dextramer-negative fractions. With respect to this clonotype: The antigen it recognizes is unknown. No base-level quality is on record; no much larger clone is a single base apart.

Synthesis of TCR cDNA relied on 5'RACE template switching, a step that introduced a universal primer site along with unique molecular identifiers. Priming for cDNA synthesis came from both the TCR alpha and TCR beta constant segments. Two PCR steps were used to amplify libraries, with sample barcodes and sequencing adapters being added in the second step. Sequencing of libraries was performed on Illumina HiSeq 2500 (2x100 bp) or NovaSeq (2x150 bp). Regarding the original processing steps: MIGEC handled demultiplexing of reads and collapsing into UMI consensus sequences, while MiXCR performed V(D)J alignment. Using edgeR on replicate PBMC samples, clonotypes were called vaccine-responding if FDR was below 0.01 and the log2 fold change was above 5 up to day 15. Each bulk clonotype was labeled CD4 or CD8 based on which sequenced repertoire, CD4 or CD8, contained the clonotype at higher abundance. In-frame beta chains were kept once TCRdb had trimmed the public reads at Q25 with fastp and called clones with MiXCR. Rows matching on CDR3 protein sequence are summarized as one entry with the most common DNA and genes. The V and J calls shown here were made by TCRdb, not taken from the authors' results. The sample table contains some 560,000 distinct CDR3 sequences; only one count was recorded for about 15% of them. The ten largest clones add up to approximately 15% of the sample.

The CDR3 measures 13 amino acids from cysteine to phenylalanine. Only the CDR3 portion is preserved as DNA: 39 bases, with reading frame beginning at the first base. Clipping removes 7 bases from V and 9 bases from J, with 10 as the unmatched junction base count. CDR1 and CDR2, looked up from the germline V gene, are SGHRS and YFSETQ. This sample comprised PBMCs, obtained less than 6 days after the first yellow fever vaccination. The rearranged chain carries TRBV5-1 and TRBJ2-1, with 7 bases in between that match TRBD2. This sequence originates from a man aged 18-30 years who received the YFV17D yellow fever vaccine. Read as DNA, the sequence is TGCGCCAGCTTTCCGACGGGGGGAAGTGAGCAGTTCTTC. Its product reads: CASFPTGGSEQFF.